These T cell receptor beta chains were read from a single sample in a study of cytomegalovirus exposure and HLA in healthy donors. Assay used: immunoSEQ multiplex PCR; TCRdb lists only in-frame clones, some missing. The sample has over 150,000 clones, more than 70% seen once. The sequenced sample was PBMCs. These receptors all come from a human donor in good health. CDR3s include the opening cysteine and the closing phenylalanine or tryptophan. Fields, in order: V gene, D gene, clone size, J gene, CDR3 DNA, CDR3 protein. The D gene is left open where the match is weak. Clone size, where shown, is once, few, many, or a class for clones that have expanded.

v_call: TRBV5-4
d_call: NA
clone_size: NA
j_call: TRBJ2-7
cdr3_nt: TGTGCCAGCAGCTTGGGGGGCCAGGGTACCTACGAGCAGTACTTC
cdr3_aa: CASSLGGQGTYEQYF

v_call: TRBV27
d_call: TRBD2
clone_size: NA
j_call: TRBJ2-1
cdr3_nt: TGTGCCAGCAGTCTTAGCGGGAGGGGCCACAATGAGCAGTTCTTC
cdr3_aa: CASSLSGRGHNEQFF

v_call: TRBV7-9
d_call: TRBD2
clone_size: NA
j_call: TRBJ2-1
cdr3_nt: TGTGCCAGCAGCTTAGTAGCGGGAGCCAACAATGAGCAGTTCTTC
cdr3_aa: CASSLVAGANNEQFF

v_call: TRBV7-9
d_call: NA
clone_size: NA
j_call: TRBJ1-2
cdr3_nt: TGTGCCACGCGAGTCGTGGGCCTCAACTATGGCTACACCTTC
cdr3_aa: CATRVVGLNYGYTF

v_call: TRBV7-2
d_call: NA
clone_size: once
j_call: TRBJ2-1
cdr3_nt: TGTGCCAGCAGTTCGACTAGGGCATTGAACAATGAGCAGTTCTTC
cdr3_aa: CASSSTRALNNEQFF

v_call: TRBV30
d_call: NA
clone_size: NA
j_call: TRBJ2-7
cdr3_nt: TGTGCCTGGGGTACGGGAAAATCCCACGAGCAGTACTTC
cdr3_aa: CAWGTGKSHEQYF

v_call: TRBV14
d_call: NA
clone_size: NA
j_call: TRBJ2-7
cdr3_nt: TGTGCCAGCAGCCAAGAAAGAAGGAGCACGCTCGACGAGCAGTACTTC
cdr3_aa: CASSQERRSTLDEQYF

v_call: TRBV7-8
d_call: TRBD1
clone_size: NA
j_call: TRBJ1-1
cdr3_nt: TGTGCCAGCAGCGTCCCGGGACAGGGGATCACTGAAGCTTTCTTT
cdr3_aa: CASSVPGQGITEAFF

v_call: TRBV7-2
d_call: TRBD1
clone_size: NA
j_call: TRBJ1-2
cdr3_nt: TGTGCCAGCAGACAGGGGGCTGAGGGCTACACCTTC
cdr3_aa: CASRQGAEGYTF

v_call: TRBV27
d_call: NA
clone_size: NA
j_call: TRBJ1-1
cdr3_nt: TGTGCCAGCAGTTTAACAGGGATACACAGGTGGGACACTGAAGCTTTCTTT
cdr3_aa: CASSLTGIHRWDTEAFF

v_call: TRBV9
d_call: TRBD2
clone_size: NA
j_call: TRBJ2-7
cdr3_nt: TGTGCCAGCAGCGTAGCTCCGGCGGGAGGGCCCCACGAGCAGTACTTC
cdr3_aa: CASSVAPAGGPHEQYF

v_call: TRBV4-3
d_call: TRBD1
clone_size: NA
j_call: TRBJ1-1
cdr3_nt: TGCGCCAGCAGCCAAGGTCACAGGGGGCTTCAGACTGAAGCTTTCTTT
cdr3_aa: CASSQGHRGLQTEAFF

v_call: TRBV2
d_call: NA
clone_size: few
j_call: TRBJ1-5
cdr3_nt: TGTGCCAGCAGTCAGGGGAATCAGCCCCAGCATTTT
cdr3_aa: CASSQGNQPQHF

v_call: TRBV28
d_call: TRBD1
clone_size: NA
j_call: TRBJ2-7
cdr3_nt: TGTGCCAGCAGTCCGCGGGACAGGGTATTTTACGAGCAGTACTTC
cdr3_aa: CASSPRDRVFYEQYF

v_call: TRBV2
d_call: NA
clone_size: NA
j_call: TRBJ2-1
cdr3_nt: TGTGCCAGCTTCCGTGGTCAGTTAATCTCCTACAATGAGCAGTTCTTC
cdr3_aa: CASFRGQLISYNEQFF

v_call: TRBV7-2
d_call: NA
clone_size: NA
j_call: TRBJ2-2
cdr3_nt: TGTGCCAGCAGGAATACAGGTTCCACCGGGGAGCTGTTTTTT
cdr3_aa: CASRNTGSTGELFF

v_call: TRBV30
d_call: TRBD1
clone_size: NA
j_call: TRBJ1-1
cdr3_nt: TGTGCCTGGGGGGACAGAATGAACACTGAAGCTTTCTTT
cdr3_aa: CAWGDRMNTEAFF

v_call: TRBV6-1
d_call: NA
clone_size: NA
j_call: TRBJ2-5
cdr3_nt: TGTGCCAGCAGTGATTTGGCTAGTGAGGTTTTGGCCCAGTACTTC
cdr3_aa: CASSDLASEVLAQYF

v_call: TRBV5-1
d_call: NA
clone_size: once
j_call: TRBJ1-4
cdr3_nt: TGCGCCAGCAGCTTGGAGGGGCAGGGAGAAAAACTGTTTTTT
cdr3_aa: CASSLEGQGEKLFF

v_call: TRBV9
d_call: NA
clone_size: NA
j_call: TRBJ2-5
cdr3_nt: TGTGCCAGCAGCCATGACAACCAAGAGACCCAGTACTTC
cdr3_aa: CASSHDNQETQYF

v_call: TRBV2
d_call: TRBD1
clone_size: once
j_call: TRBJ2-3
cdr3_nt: TGTGCCAGCACCAAAGACAGGGTTGCAGATACGCAGTATTTT
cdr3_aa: CASTKDRVADTQYF

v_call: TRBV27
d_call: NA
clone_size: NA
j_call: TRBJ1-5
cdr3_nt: TGTGCCAGCAGACTACAGGGTAGCAATCAGCCCCAGCATTTT
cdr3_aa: CASRLQGSNQPQHF

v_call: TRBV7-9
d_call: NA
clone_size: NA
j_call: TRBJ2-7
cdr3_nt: TGTGCCAGCAGCTCATGGGACTTAGCCGCCTCGCAGCAGTACTTC
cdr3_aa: CASSSWDLAASQQYF

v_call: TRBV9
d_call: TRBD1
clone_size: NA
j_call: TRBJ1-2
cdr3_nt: TGTGCCAGCAGCGTATATACAGGGGGCTCAGATGGCTACACCTTC
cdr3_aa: CASSVYTGGSDGYTF

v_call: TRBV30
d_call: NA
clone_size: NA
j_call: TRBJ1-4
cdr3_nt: TGTGCCTGGAGACGGACAGTTAATGAAAAACTGTTTTTT
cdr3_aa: CAWRRTVNEKLFF

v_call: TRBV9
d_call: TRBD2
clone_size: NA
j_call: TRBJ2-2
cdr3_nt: TGTGCCAGCAGCCCTATGGGGGAGGGCGCCGGGGAGCTGTTTTTT
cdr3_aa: CASSPMGEGAGELFF

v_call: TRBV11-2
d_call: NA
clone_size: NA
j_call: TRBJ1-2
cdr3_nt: TGTGCCAGCAGCCCCAGCGCAGGGAACTATGGCTACACCTTC
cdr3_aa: CASSPSAGNYGYTF

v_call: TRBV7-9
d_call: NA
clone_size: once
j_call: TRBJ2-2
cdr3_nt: TGTGCCAGCAGTACCGTACTAAAAACGAACACCGGGGAGCTGTTTTTT
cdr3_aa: CASSTVLKTNTGELFF

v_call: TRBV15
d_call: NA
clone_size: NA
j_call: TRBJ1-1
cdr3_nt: TGTGCCACCAGCAGAGGACGGGGGGTGAACACTGAAGCTTTCTTT
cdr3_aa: CATSRGRGVNTEAFF

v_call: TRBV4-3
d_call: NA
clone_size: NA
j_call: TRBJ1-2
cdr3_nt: TGCGCCAGCAGCCAAGAAGAGACTAACTATGGCTACACCTTC
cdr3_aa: CASSQEETNYGYTF

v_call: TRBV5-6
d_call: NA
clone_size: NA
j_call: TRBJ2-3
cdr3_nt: TGTGCCAGCAGTGGACAGGGAGGGGCAGATACGCAGTATTTT
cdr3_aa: CASSGQGGADTQYF

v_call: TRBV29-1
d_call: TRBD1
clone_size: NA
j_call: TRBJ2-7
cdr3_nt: TGCAGCGTTGGGGACAGGGACTACGAGCAGTACTTC
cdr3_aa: CSVGDRDYEQYF

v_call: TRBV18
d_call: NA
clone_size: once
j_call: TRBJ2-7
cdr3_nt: TGTGCCAGCTCACCGCCAGGGACAAGAAACTACGAGCAGTACTTC
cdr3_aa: CASSPPGTRNYEQYF

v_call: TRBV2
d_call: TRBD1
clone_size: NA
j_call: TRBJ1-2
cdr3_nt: TGTGCCAGCAGGGGCGACAGGGGGCGAGACTACACCTTC
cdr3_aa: CASRGDRGRDYTF

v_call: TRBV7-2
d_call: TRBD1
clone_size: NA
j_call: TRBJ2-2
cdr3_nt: TGTGCCAGCAGCTTCAGACAGGGGAACACCGGGGAGCTGTTTTTT
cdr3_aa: CASSFRQGNTGELFF

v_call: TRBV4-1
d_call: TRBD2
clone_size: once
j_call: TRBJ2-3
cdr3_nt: TGCGCCAGCAGCCAAGAACTAGCGGGGGTGGGTACGCAGTATTTT
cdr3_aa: CASSQELAGVGTQYF

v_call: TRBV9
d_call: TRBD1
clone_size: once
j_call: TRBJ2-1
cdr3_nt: TGTGCCAGCAGCGTAGTACAGGGGGGTCATGAGCAGTTCTTC
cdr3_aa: CASSVVQGGHEQFF

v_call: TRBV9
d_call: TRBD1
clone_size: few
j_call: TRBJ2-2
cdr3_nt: TGTGCCAGCAGCGCCACAGGGGTGAACACCGGGGAGCTGTTTTTT
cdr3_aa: CASSATGVNTGELFF

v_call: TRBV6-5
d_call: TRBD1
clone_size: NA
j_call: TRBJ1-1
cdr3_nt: TGTGCCAGCAGTTACGCAGGGGGCGTAGCTTTCTTT
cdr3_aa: CASSYAGGVAFF

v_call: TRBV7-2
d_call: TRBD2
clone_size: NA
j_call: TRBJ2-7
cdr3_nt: TGTGCCAGCAGCCTAGCGGGAGGGTACTACGAGCAGTACTTC
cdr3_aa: CASSLAGGYYEQYF

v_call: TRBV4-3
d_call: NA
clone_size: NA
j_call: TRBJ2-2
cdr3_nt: TGCGCCAGCAGCCAAGACCGGGAAAACACCGGGGAGCTGTTTTTT
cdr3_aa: CASSQDRENTGELFF

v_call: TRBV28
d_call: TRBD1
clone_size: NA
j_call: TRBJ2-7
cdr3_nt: TGTGCCAGCAGTTTCCGGGACAGGGGGATGTACGAGCAGTACTTC
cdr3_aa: CASSFRDRGMYEQYF

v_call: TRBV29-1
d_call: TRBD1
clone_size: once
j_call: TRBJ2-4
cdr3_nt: TGCAGCGTTGGGGGGACAGATACCAAAAACATTCAGTACTTC
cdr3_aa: CSVGGTDTKNIQYF

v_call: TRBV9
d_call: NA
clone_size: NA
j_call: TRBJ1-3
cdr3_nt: TGTGCCAGCAGCGTTGGGGGGTCAGGCTCTGGAAACACCATATATTTT
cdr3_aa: CASSVGGSGSGNTIYF

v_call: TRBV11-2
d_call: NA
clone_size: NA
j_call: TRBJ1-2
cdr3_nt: TGTGCCAGCAGCCCGAATCCACCGGACAGCCGTTACACCTTC
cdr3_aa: CASSPNPPDSRYTF